The sequence of this T cell receptor (beta chain) was determined in a study of blood T cells in healthy people across ages. CDR3 length equals 16 residues. Germline-derived CDR1 and CDR2 are SNHLY and FYNNEI. V was pared by 6 bases and J by 3 bases, with 11 bases of the junction left unmatched. This clonotype was recorded only once. For the second PCR, which ran for 7 to 11 cycles, a sample-barcoded 5' primer and a J-beta primer mix were used. MiXCR, applied by TCRdb to the 5' RACE reads, yields one record per CDR3 protein. The sample has 1 million to 1.2 million distinct CDR3 sequences; 35% to 40% are singletons.

The TCR comes from a man aged 18 to 35 in good health. Sequencing was carried out using blood. This chain uses TRBV2 with TRBJ1-2; 9 nucleotides match TRBD1. DNA for the CDR3: TGTGCCAGCAGCCCTTTTACAGGGGGCGGGGACTATGGCTACACCTTC. It is translated as CASSPFTGGGDYGYTF.